In this sample, the clone carrying this T cell receptor beta chain turned up a few times. This CDR3 spans 14 amino acids. CDR1 is SSHAT, CDR2 FNYEAQ, per germline (reference sequence). Trimming took off 5 bases at V and 1 base at J, with 8 bases between the two ends. The data belong to a study of T-cell reconstitution after alpha-beta-depleted transplantation in children. Unique molecular identifiers tagged the TCRbeta library. MiXCR, run by TCRdb on the PCR reads, gives a single entry per CDR3 protein. The data show about 580,000 distinct CDR3 sequences, 20% to 25% seen once. The sequences come from PBMCs, mostly from graft donor cells, collected 360 days after TCRalphabeta/CD19-depleted stem cell transplant. This TCR came from a boy younger than two who had a stem cell transplant for acute myeloid leukemia, so the T cells may come from the graft donor. This chain uses TRBV7-7 with TRBJ2-2, with a tentative D call TRBD2 (5 bases). CDR3 protein: CASSREGNTGELFF. The CDR3 DNA reads TGTGCCAGCAGCCGGGAAGGGAACACCGGGGAGCTGTTTTTT.